What follows is one T cell receptor (beta chain) and its context. Its antigen is undetermined. The study ran the assay at deep level. Produced via immunoSEQ multiplex PCR; TCRdb's table is partial and in-frame only. The sample lists roughly 2.5 million clones, around 90% occurring once. Germline-derived CDR1 and CDR2 are MGHRA and YSYEKL. The CDR3 runs to 17 residues. V lost 5 bases, J lost 5 bases, and 12 bases stayed unmatched. The sample belongs to a study of shared clonotypes between healthy human individuals. Overall study results and limits: Memory subsets generally showed smaller estimated richness than naive subsets did. Clonotype sharing among donors was thought likely to change with sequencing depth. In this cohort, only blood was sampled, and tissue repertoires likely differ.

The TCR sequence derives from a man between 18 and 29 years old in good health. The sequencing input was naive CD4+ T cells sorted from blood. Subset noted: CD45RA+ positively selected. The gene calls are TRBV4-1 and TRBJ2-7; 13 nucleotides align to TRBD2. CDR3 bases: TGCGCCAGCAGCTCGCAGATCACTAGCGGGAGGGCCAACGAGCAGTACTTC. Protein product: CASSSQITSGRANEQYF.